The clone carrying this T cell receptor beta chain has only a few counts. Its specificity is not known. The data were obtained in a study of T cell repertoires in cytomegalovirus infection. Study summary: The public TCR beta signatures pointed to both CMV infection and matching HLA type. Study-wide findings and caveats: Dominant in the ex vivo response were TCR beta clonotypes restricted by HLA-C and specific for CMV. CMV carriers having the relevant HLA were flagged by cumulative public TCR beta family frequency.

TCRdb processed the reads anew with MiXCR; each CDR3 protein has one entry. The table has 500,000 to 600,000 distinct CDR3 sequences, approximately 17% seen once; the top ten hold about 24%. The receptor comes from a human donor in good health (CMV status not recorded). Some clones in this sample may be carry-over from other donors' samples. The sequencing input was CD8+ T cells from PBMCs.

CDR3 region: CASSDGGGRNQPQHF. CDR3 DNA: TGTGCCAGCAGTGACGGGGGGGGGAGAAATCAGCCCCAGCATTTT. V is TRBV6-1 and J is TRBJ1-5; TRBD1 is a possible D gene (5 bases). The CDR3 has 15 residues. V was clipped by 3 bases and J by 4 bases, with 13 bases between them. CDR1 and CDR2 from the germline V gene are MNHNS and SASEGT.